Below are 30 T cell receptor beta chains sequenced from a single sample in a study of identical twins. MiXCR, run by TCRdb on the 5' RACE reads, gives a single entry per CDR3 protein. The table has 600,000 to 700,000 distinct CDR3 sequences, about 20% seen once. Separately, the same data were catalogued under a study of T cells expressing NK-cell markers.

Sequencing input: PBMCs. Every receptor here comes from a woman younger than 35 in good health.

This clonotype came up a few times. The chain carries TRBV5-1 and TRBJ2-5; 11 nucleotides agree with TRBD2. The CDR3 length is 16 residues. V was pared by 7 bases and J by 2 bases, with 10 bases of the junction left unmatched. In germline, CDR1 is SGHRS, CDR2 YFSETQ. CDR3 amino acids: CASRFRPSGGQETQYF. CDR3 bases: TGCGCCAGCCGATTCCGGCCTAGCGGGGGGCAAGAGACCCAGTACTTC.

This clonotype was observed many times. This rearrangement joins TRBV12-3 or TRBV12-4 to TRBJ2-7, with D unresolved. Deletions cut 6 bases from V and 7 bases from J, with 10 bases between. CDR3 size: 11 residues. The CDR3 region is CASSSTREQYF. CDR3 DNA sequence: TGTGCCAGCAGCTCCACGAGGGAGCAGTACTTC.

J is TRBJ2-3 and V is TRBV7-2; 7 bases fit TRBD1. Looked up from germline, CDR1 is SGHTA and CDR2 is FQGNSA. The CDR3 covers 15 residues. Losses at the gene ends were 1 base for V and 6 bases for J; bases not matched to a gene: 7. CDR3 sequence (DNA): TGTGCCAGCAGCTTAGTCAGGGGGATCGAGGATACGCAGTATTTT. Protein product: CASSLVRGIEDTQYF.

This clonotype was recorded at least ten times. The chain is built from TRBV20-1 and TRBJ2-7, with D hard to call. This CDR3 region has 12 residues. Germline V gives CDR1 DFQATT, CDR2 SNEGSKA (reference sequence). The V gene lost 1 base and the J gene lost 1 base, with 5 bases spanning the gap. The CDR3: CSARGESYEQYF. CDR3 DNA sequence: TGCAGTGCTAGAGGCGAGTCCTACGAGCAGTACTTC.

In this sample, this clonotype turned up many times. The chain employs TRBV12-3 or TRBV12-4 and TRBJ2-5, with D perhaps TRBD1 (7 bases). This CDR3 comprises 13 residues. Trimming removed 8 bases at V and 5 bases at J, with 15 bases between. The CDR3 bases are TGTGCCAGCGTGCCTCCAGGGGGGGAGACCCAGTACTTC. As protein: CASVPPGGETQYF.

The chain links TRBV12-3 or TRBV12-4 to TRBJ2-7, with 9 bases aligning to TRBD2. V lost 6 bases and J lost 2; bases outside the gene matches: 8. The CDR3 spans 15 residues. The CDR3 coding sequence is TGTGCCAGCAGCTACTCCGGCGGGAGGGCCTACGAGCAGTACTTC. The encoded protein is CASSYSGGRAYEQYF.

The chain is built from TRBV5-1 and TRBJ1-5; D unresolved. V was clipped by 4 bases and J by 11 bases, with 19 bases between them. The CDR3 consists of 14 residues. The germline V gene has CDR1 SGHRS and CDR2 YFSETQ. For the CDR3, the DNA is TGCGCCAGCAGCCCCGGGATTCCCGGGCGGGCCCAGCATTTT. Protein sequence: CASSPGIPGRAQHF.

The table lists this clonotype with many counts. The CDR3 nucleotides read TGCAGCGTTGAGCAGGGGTTCTCCTACAATGAGCAGTTCTTC. It encodes CSVEQGFSYNEQFF. V usage is TRBV29-1 and J usage is TRBJ2-1; possible D gene TRBD1, 6 bases. This CDR3 has 14 amino acids. Trimming shortened V by 3 bases and J by 0 bases, and 9 bases separated the two germline ends. Germline V gene lookup returns CDR1 SQVTM and CDR2 ANQGSEA.

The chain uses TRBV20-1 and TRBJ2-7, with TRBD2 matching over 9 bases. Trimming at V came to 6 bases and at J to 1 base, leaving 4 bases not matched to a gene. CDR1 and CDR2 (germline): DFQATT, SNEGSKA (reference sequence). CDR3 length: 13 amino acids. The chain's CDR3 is CSASGGRSYEQYF. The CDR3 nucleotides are TGCAGTGCAAGCGGGGGGCGGTCCTACGAGCAGTACTTC.

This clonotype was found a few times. The CDR3 DNA sequence: TGTGCCAGCAGCCAGTCGACACCAACCGGGGAGCTGTTTTTT. Protein product: CASSQSTPTGELFF. The rearrangement uses TRBV3-1 and TRBJ2-2; D is unclear. This CDR3 has 14 amino acids. V was pared by 3 bases and J by 5 bases, with 10 bases between. CDR1 is LGHDT, CDR2 YNNKEL, per germline (reference sequence).

The CDR3 is CSARLTGFEQYF. CDR3 nucleotides: TGCAGTGCTAGATTAACAGGGTTCGAGCAGTACTTC. The chain uses TRBV20-1 and TRBJ2-7; D possibly corresponds to TRBD1 (6 bases). The CDR3 spans 12 residues. The ends were cut back, 2 bases at V and 6 bases at J, with 11 bases in the middle. Germline lookup yields CDR1 DFQATT and CDR2 SNEGSKA (reference sequence).

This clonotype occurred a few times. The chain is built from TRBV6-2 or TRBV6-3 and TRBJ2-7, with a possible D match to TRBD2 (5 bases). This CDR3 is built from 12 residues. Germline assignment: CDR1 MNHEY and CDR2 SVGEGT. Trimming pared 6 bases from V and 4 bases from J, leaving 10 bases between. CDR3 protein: CASSPGEYEQYF. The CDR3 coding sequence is TGTGCCAGCAGCCCCGGGGAATACGAGCAGTACTTC.

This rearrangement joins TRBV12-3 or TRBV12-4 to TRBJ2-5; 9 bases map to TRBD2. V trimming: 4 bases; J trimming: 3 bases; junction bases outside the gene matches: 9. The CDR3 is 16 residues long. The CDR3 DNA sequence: TGTGCCAGCAGTTCAGGGCCGGGACTAGCAGAAGAGACCCAGTACTTC. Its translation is CASSSGPGLAEETQYF.

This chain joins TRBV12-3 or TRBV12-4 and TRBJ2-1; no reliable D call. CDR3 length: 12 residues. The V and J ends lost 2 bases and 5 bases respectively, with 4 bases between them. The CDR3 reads CASSLMNNEQFF. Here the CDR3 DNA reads TGTGCCAGCAGTTTAATGAACAATGAGCAGTTCTTC.

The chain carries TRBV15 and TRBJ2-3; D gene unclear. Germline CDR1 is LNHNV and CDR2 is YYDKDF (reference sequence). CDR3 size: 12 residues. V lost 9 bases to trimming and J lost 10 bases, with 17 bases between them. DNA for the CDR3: TGTGCCACGTCGCCAAAGGGCCTAGCGCAGTATTTT. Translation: CATSPKGLAQYF.

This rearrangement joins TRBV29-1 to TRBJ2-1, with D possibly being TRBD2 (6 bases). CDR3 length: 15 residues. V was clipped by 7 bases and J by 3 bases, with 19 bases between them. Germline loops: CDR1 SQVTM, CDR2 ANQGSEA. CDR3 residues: CSAIPGLPIYNEQFF. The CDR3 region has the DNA TGCAGCGCTATACCGGGACTCCCCATCTACAATGAGCAGTTCTTC.

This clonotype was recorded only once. The CDR3 is CASSGSGTRGTDTQYF. The CDR3, as DNA: TGTGCCAGCAGTGGGTCCGGGACTCGGGGTACAGATACGCAGTATTTT. J is TRBJ2-3 and V is TRBV12-3 or TRBV12-4; a weak D match, TRBD2 (6 bases). The CDR3 covers 16 residues. V was trimmed by 5 bases and J by 3 bases, leaving 18 bases between them.

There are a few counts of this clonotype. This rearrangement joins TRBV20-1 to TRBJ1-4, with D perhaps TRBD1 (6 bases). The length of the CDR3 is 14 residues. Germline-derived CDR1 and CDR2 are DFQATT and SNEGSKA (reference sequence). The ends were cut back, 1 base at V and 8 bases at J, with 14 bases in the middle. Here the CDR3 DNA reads TGCAGTGCTAGAGTAGCCCTGGGGGGCGAAAAACTGTTTTTT. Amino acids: CSARVALGGEKLFF.

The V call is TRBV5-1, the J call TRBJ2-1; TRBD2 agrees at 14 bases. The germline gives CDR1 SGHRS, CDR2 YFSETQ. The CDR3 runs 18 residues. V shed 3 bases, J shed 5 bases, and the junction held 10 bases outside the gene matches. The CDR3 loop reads CASSSTSGRVGPNNEQFF. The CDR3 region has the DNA TGCGCCAGCAGCTCGACTAGCGGGAGGGTGGGACCAAACAATGAGCAGTTCTTC.

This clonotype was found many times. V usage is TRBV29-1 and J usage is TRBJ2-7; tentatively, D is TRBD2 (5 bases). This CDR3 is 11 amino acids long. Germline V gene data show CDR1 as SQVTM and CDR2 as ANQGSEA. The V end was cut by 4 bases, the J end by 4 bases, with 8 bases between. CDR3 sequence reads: CSVARGYEQYF. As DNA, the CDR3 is TGCAGCGTTGCTCGGGGATACGAGCAGTACTTC.

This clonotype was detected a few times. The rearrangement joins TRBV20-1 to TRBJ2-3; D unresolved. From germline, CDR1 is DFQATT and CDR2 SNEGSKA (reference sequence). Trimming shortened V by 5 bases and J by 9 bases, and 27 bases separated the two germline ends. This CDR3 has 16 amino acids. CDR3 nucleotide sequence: TGCAGTGCTCCCGACTCCCAAACTCGTTTATCACACACGCAGTATTTT. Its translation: CSAPDSQTRLSHTQYF.

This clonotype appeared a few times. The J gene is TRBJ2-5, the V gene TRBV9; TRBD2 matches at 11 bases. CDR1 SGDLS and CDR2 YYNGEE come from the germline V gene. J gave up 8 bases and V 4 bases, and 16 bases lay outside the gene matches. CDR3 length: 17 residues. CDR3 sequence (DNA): TGTGCCAGCAGCTCGACGACTAGCGGGGACGATTACGTAACCCAGTACTTC. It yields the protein CASSSTTSGDDYVTQYF. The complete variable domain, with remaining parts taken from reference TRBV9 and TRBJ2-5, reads DSGVTQTPKHLITATGQRVTLRCSPRSGDLSVYWYQQSLDQGLQFLIQYYNGEERAKGNILERFSAQQFPDLHSELNLSSLELGDSALYFCASSSTTSGDDYVTQYFGPGTRLLVL.

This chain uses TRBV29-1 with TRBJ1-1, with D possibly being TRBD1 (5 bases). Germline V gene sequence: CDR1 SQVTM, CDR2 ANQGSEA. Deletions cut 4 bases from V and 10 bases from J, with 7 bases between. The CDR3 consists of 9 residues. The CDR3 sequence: CSVGGGAFF. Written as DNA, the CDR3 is TGCAGCGTTGGTGGGGGAGCTTTCTTT.

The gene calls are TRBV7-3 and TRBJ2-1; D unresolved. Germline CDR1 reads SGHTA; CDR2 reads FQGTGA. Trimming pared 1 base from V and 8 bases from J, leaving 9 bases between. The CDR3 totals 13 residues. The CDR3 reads CASSLNSWDEQFF. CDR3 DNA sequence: TGTGCCAGCAGCTTAAACTCCTGGGATGAGCAGTTCTTC.

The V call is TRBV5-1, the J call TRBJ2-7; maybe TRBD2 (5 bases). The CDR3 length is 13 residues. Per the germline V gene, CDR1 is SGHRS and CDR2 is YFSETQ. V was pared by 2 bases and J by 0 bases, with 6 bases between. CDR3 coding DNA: TGCGCCAGCAGCTTTGACTACTCCTACGAGCAGTACTTC. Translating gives CASSFDYSYEQYF. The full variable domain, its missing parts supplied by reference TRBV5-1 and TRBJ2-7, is KAGVTQTPRYLIKTRGQQVTLSCSPISGHRSVSWYQQTPGQGLQFLFEYFSETQRNKGNFPGRFSGRQFSNSRSEMNVSTLELGDSALYLCASSFDYSYEQYFGPGTRLTVT.

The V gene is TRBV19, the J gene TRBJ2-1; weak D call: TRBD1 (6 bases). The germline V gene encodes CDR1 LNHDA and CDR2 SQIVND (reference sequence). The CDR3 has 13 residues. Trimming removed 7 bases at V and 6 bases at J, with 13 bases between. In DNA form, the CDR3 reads TGTGCCAGTACCCTAGGGGGATTCAATGAGCAGTTCTTC. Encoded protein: CASTLGGFNEQFF.

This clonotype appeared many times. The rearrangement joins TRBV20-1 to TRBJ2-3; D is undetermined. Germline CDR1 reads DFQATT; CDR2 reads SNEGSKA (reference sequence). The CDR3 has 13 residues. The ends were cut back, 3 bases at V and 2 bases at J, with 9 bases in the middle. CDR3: CSASKSHTDTQYF. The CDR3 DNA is TGCAGTGCTAGTAAGAGTCACACAGATACGCAGTATTTT.

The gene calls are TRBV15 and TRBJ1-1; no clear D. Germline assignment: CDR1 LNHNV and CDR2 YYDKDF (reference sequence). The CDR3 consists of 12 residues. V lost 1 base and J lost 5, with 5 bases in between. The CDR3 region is CATSRGVTEAFF. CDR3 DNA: TGTGCCACCAGCAGAGGGGTAACTGAAGCTTTCTTT.

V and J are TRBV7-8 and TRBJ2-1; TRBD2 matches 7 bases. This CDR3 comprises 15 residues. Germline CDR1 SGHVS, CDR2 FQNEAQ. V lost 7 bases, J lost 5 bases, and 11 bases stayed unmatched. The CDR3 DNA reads TGTGCCAGCAACGGGGACCTAGCGGTTGACAATGAGCAGTTCTTC. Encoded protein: CASNGDLAVDNEQFF.

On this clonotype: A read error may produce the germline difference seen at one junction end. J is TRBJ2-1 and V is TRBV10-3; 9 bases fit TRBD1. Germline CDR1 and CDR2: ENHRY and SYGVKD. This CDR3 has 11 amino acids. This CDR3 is CAISPGQGYGF. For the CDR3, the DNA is TGTGCCATCAGTCCAGGACAGGGGTATGGGTTC.